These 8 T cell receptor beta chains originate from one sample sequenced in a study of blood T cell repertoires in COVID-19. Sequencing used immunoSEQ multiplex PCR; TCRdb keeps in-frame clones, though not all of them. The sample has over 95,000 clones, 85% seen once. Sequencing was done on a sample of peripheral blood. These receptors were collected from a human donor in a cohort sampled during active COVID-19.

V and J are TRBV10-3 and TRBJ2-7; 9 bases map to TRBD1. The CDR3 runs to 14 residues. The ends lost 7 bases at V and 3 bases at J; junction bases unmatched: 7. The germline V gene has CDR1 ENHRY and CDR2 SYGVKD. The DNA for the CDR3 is TGTGCCATCACCGGGGGGACAGGGAACTACGAGCAGTACTTC. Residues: CAITGGTGNYEQYF.

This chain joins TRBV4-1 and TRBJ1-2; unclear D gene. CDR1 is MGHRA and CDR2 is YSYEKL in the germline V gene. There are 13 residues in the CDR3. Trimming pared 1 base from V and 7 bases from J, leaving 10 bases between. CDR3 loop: CASSQVAGFGYTF. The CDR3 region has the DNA TGCGCCAGCAGCCAAGTTGCAGGCTTTGGCTACACCTTC.

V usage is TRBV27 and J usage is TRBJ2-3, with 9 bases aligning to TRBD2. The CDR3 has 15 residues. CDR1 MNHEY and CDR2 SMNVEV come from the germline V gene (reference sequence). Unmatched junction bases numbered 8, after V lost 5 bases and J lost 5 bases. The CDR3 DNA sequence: TGTGCCAGCAGTCTAGAGCTAGCGGGGAAAGATACGCAGTATTTT. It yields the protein CASSLELAGKDTQYF.

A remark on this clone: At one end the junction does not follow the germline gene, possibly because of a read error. The CDR3 loop is CASSLRATGTQYF. CDR3 sequence (DNA): TGTGCCAGCAGCTTAAGGGCGACAGGTACGCAGTATTTT. The chain combines TRBV7-3 with TRBJ2-3, with a possible D match to TRBD1 (6 bases). The CDR3 totals 13 residues. From germline, CDR1 is SGHTA and CDR2 FQGTGA. The full variable domain, its missing parts supplied by reference TRBV7-3 and TRBJ2-3, is GAGVSQTPSNKVTEKGKYVELRCDPISGHTALYWYRQSLGQGPEFLIYFQGTGAADDSGLPNDRFFAVRPEGSVSTLKIQRTERGDSAVYLCASSLRATGTQYFGPGTRLTVL.

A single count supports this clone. For the CDR3, the DNA is TGTGCCATCAGTCCCCTGGACAGGTCCGACTATGGCTACACCTTC. It yields the protein CAISPLDRSDYGYTF. The chain recombines TRBV10-3 with TRBJ1-2; 7 bases map to TRBD1. Germline V CDR1 and CDR2: ENHRY, SYGVKD. The CDR3 spans 15 residues. Trimming cost V 5 bases and J 3 bases; bases outside gene matches: 9.

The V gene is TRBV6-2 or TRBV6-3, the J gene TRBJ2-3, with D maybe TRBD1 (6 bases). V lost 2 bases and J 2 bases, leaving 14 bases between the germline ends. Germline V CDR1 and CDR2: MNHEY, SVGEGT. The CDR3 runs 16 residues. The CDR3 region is CASSYTDDRNTDTQYF. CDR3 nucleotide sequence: TGTGCCAGCAGTTACACCGACGACAGGAACACAGATACGCAGTATTTT.

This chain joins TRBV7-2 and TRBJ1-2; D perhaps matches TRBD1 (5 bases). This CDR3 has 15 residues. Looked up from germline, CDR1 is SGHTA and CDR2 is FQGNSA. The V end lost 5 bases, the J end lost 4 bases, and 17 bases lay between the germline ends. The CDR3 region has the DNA TGTGCCAGCAGCCTGCGACAGACGTGGGGCTATGGCTACACCTTC. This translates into CASSLRQTWGYGYTF.

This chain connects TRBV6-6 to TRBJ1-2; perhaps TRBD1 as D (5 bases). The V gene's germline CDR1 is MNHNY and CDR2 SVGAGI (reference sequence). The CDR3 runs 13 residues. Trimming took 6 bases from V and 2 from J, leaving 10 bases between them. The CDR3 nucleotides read TGTGCCAGCAGGTCTACAGGAAACTATGGCTACACCTTC. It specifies CASRSTGNYGYTF.